The sample holds a few counts of the clone carrying this TCR beta chain. Its antigen is still unknown. The CDR3 covers 14 residues. The trim removed 6 bases at V and 7 bases at J, leaving 4 bases unmatched. Germline CDR1 reads SGHTA; CDR2 reads FQGNSA. The sample belongs to a study of beta chain features in type 1 diabetes. General study results and limits: People with Type 1 diabetes carried modestly yet significantly shorter TCRB CDR3s in all four CD4+ subsets. Among type 1 diabetes patients, VDJ junctions had fewer insertions and more deletions.

Reverse transcription of all isolated RNA meant that expressed TCRB transcripts were sequenced. Here immunoSEQ multiplex PCR was the method, and the copy in TCRdb shows in-frame clones only, minus some. The sample contains about 350,000 clones, around 20% of which appear only once. Researchers reported sorting CD4+ naive, central memory, regulatory and stem cell-like memory cells via CD45RO/CCR7/CD25/CD127/CD95/CD27. Sequencing used naive CD4+ T cells from blood. The chain links TRBV7-2 to TRBJ1-6; 9 bases fit TRBD1. The receptor was derived from a woman aged 18-30 years in good health. CDR3 in DNA: TGTGCCAGCAGACCGGGACAGGGAAATTCACCCCTCCACTTT. The encoded protein is CASRPGQGNSPLHF.